This T cell receptor (beta chain) was identified during a study of cytomegalovirus exposure and HLA in healthy donors. This PCR relied on a set of 60 Vbeta primers and 13 Jbeta primers. This table comes from immunoSEQ multiplex PCR, and its TCRdb copy is limited to in-frame clones, with some not included. The profile shows 70,000 to 95,000 clones, around 77% of them singletons. V was pared by 3 bases and J by 3 bases, with 7 bases between. The germline V gene encodes CDR1 ENHRY and CDR2 SYGVKD. CDR3 size: 13 residues. This TCR was recovered from a man between 45 and 60 years old in good health and CMV-seronegative. The chain combines TRBV10-3 with TRBJ2-3; tentatively, D is TRBD2 (6 bases). The sample comprised PBMCs. The CDR3 DNA is TGTGCCATCAGTGAAGGGAGGACAGATACGCAGTATTTT. It yields the protein CAISEGRTDTQYF.